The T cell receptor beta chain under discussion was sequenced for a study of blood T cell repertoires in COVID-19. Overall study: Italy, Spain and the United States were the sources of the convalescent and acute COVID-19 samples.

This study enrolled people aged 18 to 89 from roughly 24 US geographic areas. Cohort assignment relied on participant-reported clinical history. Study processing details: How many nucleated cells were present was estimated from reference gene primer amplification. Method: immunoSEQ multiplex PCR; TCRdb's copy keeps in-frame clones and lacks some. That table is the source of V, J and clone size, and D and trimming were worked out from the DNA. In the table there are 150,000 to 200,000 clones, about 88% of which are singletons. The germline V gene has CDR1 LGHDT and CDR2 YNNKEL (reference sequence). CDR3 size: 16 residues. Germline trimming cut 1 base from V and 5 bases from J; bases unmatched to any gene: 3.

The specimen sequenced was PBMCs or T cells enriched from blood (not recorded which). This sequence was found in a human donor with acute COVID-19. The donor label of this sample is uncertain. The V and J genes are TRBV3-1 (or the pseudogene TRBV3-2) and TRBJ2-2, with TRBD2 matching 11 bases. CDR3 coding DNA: TGTGCCAGCAGCCAAGGACTAGCGGGGAAGACCGGGGAGCTGTTTTTT. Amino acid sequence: CASSQGLAGKTGELFF.